These T cell receptor beta chains were read from a single sample in a study of T cells in Graves' hyperthyroidism and ophthalmopathy. A single record per CDR3 protein comes from TCRdb applying MiXCR to the multiplex PCR reads. The profile shows hundreds of thousands of distinct CDR3 sequences, about 15% of them singletons. The sequencing input was blood. Receptors were obtained from a woman in her twenties or thirties with Graves' hyperthyroidism. The CDR3 runs from the conserved cysteine through the conserved F or W. D genes are given only for firm matches. Clone size, where shown, is once, few, many, or a class for clones that have expanded.

>TRBJ2-5|12|.|TRBV12-3/TRBV12-4|many
CASSTQSGTQYF
TGTGCCAGCAGTACCCAGAGCGGGACCCAGTACTTC
>TRBJ2-5|16|TRBD1|TRBV7-6|.
CASSSPGQGQGETQYF
TGTGCCAGCAGCTCTCCGGGACAGGGGCAGGGGGAGACCCAGTACTTC
>TRBJ1-6|14|.|TRBV30|few
CAWSDGLLNSPLHF
TGTGCCTGGAGCGACGGACTGCTAAATTCACCCCTCCACTTT
>TRBJ2-3|16|TRBD2|TRBV7-8|many
CASSLVLAGDTDTQYF
TGTGCCAGCAGCTTAGTTCTAGCGGGGGACACAGATACGCAGTATTTT
>TRBJ2-5|13|.|TRBV29-1|many
CSVAAAEQETQYF
TGCAGCGTTGCGGCGGCGGAACAAGAGACCCAGTACTTC
>TRBJ2-6|14|.|TRBV20-1|.
CSALGSSGANVLTF
TGCAGTGCCCTTGGTAGTTCCGGGGCCAACGTCCTGACTTTC
>TRBJ1-1|15|.|TRBV5-1|.
CASSRLRTDNTEAFF
TGCGCCAGCAGCCGACTTAGGACTGATAACACTGAAGCTTTCTTT
>TRBJ2-2|17|TRBD2|TRBV9|few
CASSVRLAGGLTGELFF
TGTGCCAGCAGCGTCCGACTAGCGGGAGGGCTCACCGGGGAGCTGTTTTTT
>TRBJ2-7|11|TRBD2|TRBV28|many
CASSFGTSKYF
TGTGCCAGCAGTTTCGGGACTAGCAAGTACTTC
>TRBJ1-4|15|.|TRBV6-4|few
CASSESGWRDEKLFF
TGTGCCAGCAGTGAATCGGGATGGCGGGATGAAAAACTGTTTTTT
>TRBJ1-2|14|.|TRBV6-1|.
CASSADRRGYGYTF
TGTGCCAGCAGTGCCGACAGAAGGGGTTATGGCTACACCTTC
>TRBJ2-7|17|TRBD2|TRBV10-3|few
CAIRGGTSGRAEYEQYF
TGTGCCATCAGAGGGGGGACTAGCGGGAGGGCCGAGTACGAGCAGTACTTC
>TRBJ1-1|12|.|TRBV19|few
CASSGQSTEAFF
TGTGCCAGCTCCGGGCAGAGCACTGAAGCTTTCTTT
>TRBJ2-7|15|TRBD1|TRBV7-2|many
CASSLEGANGYEQYF
TGTGCCAGCAGCTTAGAGGGGGCAAACGGTTACGAGCAGTACTTC
>TRBJ2-1|13|TRBD2|TRBV20-1|many
CSALLAGMNEQFF
TGCAGTGCCCTACTAGCGGGAATGAATGAGCAGTTCTTC
>TRBJ2-7|15|.|TRBV12-5|many
CASGLPSLQSYEQYF
TGTGCTAGTGGTTTGCCGAGCCTCCAGTCCTACGAGCAGTACTTC
>TRBJ1-2|18|TRBD1|TRBV6-5|many
CASSYSGLSTGFVDGYTF
TGTGCCAGCAGTTACTCCGGCCTTTCGACAGGGTTCGTCGATGGCTACACCTTC
>TRBJ2-1|17|TRBD1|TRBV10-3|many
CAISDPDGQGRSYEQFF
TGTGCCATCAGTGACCCAGACGGACAGGGACGAAGCTATGAGCAGTTCTTC
>TRBJ2-5|16|TRBD2|TRBV6-1|many
CASSGYSGRGGETQYF
TGTGCCAGCAGTGGATATAGCGGGAGAGGTGGAGAGACCCAGTACTTC
>TRBJ1-2|12|.|TRBV6-1|.
CASSANNYGYTF
TGTGCCAGCAGTGCCAATAACTATGGCTACACCTTC
>TRBJ1-5|18|TRBD1|TRBV28|many
CASSQWTGRGDRGQPQHF
TGTGCCAGCAGCCAGTGGACAGGGCGAGGGGATCGGGGCCAGCCCCAGCATTTT
>TRBJ2-1|15|TRBD1|TRBV2|.
CASSETGGLGNEQFF
TGTGCCAGCAGTGAAACAGGGGGCTTGGGCAATGAGCAGTTCTTC
>TRBJ1-2|13|TRBD1|TRBV5-4|few
CASRSGTDYGYTF
TGTGCCAGCAGGTCCGGGACAGACTATGGCTACACCTTC
>TRBJ1-6|14|.|TRBV6-1|.
CASSDRDDNSPLHF
TGTGCCAGCAGTGACAGGGATGATAATTCACCCCTCCACTTT
>TRBJ1-2|12|.|TRBV10-3|few
CAISESGYGYTF
TGTGCCATCAGTGAGTCTGGCTATGGCTACACCTTC
>TRBJ2-4|17|.|TRBV3-1|.
CASSQGYLGRQKNIQYF
TGTGCCAGCAGCCAAGGATATTTGGGTCGGCAGAAAAACATTCAGTACTTC
>TRBJ1-2|16|TRBD1|TRBV6-9|.
CASSYTTTGASYGYTF
TGTGCCAGCAGTTACACTACGACAGGGGCGAGTTATGGCTACACCTTC
>TRBJ2-1|13|.|TRBV9|few
CASSAPGLNEQFF
TGTGCCAGCAGCGCCCCCGGTCTCAATGAGCAGTTCTTC